Listed below are T cell receptor beta chains from one sample, sequenced in a study of T cells after yellow fever vaccination. Using its own MiXCR run on the 5' RACE reads, TCRdb lists one record per CDR3 protein. The sample yields some 500,000 distinct CDR3 sequences, 13% seen once. The sample was PBMCs, taken on the day of the yellow fever booster vaccination. The receptors were sampled from a man younger than 45 who received the YFV17D yellow fever vaccine. Both conserved end residues are part of each CDR3. The D gene is left open where the match is weak. Only some rows state a clone size, as once, few, many or a class for expanded clones.

j_gene | len | d_gene | abundance | v_gene | CDR3aa | CDR3nt
TRBJ2-5 | 13 | - | - | TRBV27 | CASSYRKRETQYF | TGTGCCAGCAGTTACAGGAAACGGGAGACCCAGTACTTC
TRBJ1-4 | 15 | - | many | TRBV6-2/TRBV6-3 | CASSVLQGRIEKLFF | TGTGCCAGCAGTGTATTACAGGGACGAATCGAAAAACTGTTTTTT
TRBJ2-2 | 14 | TRBD2 | few | TRBV7-8 | CASRPGGQAGELFF | TGTGCCAGCAGGCCGGGAGGCCAGGCCGGGGAGCTGTTTTTT
TRBJ2-3 | 15 | TRBD2 | - | TRBV20-1 | CSASRSGGPGDTQYF | TGCAGTGCTAGTCGGTCGGGAGGGCCGGGGGATACGCAGTATTTT
TRBJ1-1 | 15 | TRBD1 | - | TRBV6-2/TRBV6-3 | CASSYPGQGATEAFF | TGTGCCAGCAGTTACCCGGGACAGGGGGCTACTGAAGCTTTCTTT
TRBJ2-7 | 16 | TRBD1 | few | TRBV4-2 | CASSQETGTGFGEQYF | TGTGCCAGCAGCCAAGAAACCGGGACAGGGTTTGGAGAGCAGTACTTC
TRBJ1-5 | 12 | - | - | TRBV19 | CASSMGFQPQHF | TGTGCCAGTAGTATGGGGTTTCAGCCCCAGCATTTT
TRBJ2-1 | 14 | - | few | TRBV9 | CASSVPETYNEQFF | TGTGCCAGCAGCGTGCCAGAGACATACAATGAGCAGTTCTTC
TRBJ1-2 | 13 | - | many | TRBV27 | CASSLQGGYGYTF | TGTGCCAGCAGCTTACAGGGAGGCTATGGCTACACCTTC
TRBJ2-7 | 15 | - | few | TRBV3-1 | CASSQGLTGTYEQYF | TGTGCCAGCAGCCAAGGACTTACCGGGACCTACGAGCAGTACTTC
TRBJ2-2 | 13 | - | - | TRBV5-1 | CASREADTGELFF | TGCGCCAGCAGGGAGGCCGACACCGGGGAGCTGTTTTTT
TRBJ2-1 | 16 | TRBD2 | - | TRBV14 | CASSHLVGRGDNEQFF | TGTGCCAGCAGCCACCTAGTCGGGAGGGGAGACAATGAGCAGTTCTTC
TRBJ2-7 | 17 | - | - | TRBV4-3 | CASSQDVTGKTTYEQYF | TGCGCCAGCAGCCAAGATGTCACAGGGAAAACTACCTACGAGCAGTACTTC
TRBJ2-5 | 15 | TRBD2 | - | TRBV20-1 | CSAPPTSGAQETQYF | TGCAGTGCTCCTCCGACTAGCGGGGCTCAAGAGACCCAGTACTTC
TRBJ2-1 | 15 | TRBD2 | few | TRBV7-2 | CASRKRLAGNNEQFF | TGTGCCAGCCGAAAGCGGCTAGCGGGTAACAATGAGCAGTTCTTC
TRBJ2-2 | 15 | - | few | TRBV9 | CASSVDRADTGELFF | TGTGCCAGCAGCGTAGACAGGGCGGACACCGGGGAGCTGTTTTTT
TRBJ2-7 | 16 | TRBD1 | few | TRBV7-2 | CASSPSSWTGRDEQYF | TGTGCCAGCAGCCCCTCGTCTTGGACAGGGCGGGACGAGCAGTACTTC
TRBJ2-3 | 12 | - | few | TRBV5-1 | CASSLEYDTQYF | TGCGCCAGCAGCTTGGAGTATGATACGCAGTATTTT
TRBJ1-5 | 14 | TRBD1 | - | TRBV20-1 | CSARGQGLDQPQHF | TGCAGTGCTAGAGGACAGGGGTTGGATCAGCCCCAGCATTTT
TRBJ1-3 | 16 | TRBD1 | few | TRBV7-2 | CASSLVGTGSGNTIYF | TGTGCCAGCAGCTTAGTCGGGACAGGGAGCGGTAACACCATATATTTT
TRBJ2-6 | 13 | - | - | TRBV29-1 | CSVDGIGANVLTF | TGCAGCGTTGACGGGATTGGGGCCAACGTCCTGACTTTC
TRBJ2-7 | 14 | TRBD1 | many | TRBV2 | CASSEPGGDYEQYF | TGTGCCAGCAGTGAGCCAGGGGGTGACTACGAGCAGTACTTC
TRBJ2-5 | 14 | - | - | TRBV28 | CASSGGVGDETQYF | TGTGCCAGCAGTGGTGGTGTAGGGGACGAGACCCAGTACTTC
TRBJ2-1 | 11 | - | - | TRBV12-5 | CASGWGNEQFF | TGTGCTAGTGGTTGGGGCAATGAGCAGTTCTTC
TRBJ2-7 | 12 | - | few | TRBV28 | CASSPHPYEQYF | TGTGCCAGCAGCCCGCACCCCTACGAGCAGTACTTC
TRBJ1-3 | 16 | - | few | TRBV28 | CASSSNAPLSGNTIYF | TGTGCCAGCAGTAGCAATGCACCCCTCTCTGGAAACACCATATATTTT
TRBJ2-7 | 15 | - | - | TRBV19 | CASSPSQGGTYEQYF | TGTGCCAGTAGTCCGTCGCAGGGGGGAACCTACGAGCAGTACTTC
TRBJ1-5 | 15 | - | once | TRBV19 | CASSIYGGSNQPQHF | TGTGCCAGTAGTATCTACGGGGGCAGCAATCAGCCCCAGCATTTT
TRBJ1-1 | 14 | - | - | TRBV18 | CASSRAAMNTEAFF | TGTGCCAGCTCCCGCGCGGCCATGAACACTGAAGCTTTCTTT
TRBJ2-1 | 13 | - | - | TRBV27 | CASSPSTYNEQFF | TGTGCCAGCTCCCCTTCGACGTACAATGAGCAGTTCTTC
TRBJ2-1 | 19 | TRBD2 | few | TRBV28 | CASSSTSGRAGFSYNEQFF | TGTGCCAGCAGTTCGACTAGCGGGAGGGCCGGTTTCTCCTACAATGAGCAGTTCTTC
TRBJ2-7 | 13 | - | - | TRBV28 | CASRPRGPYEQYF | TGTGCCAGCAGACCCAGGGGTCCCTACGAGCAGTACTTC
TRBJ2-2 | 15 | - | - | TRBV12-3/TRBV12-4 | CASSIGTPNTGELFF | TGTGCCAGCAGTATCGGGACCCCGAACACCGGGGAGCTGTTTTTT
TRBJ2-1 | 18 | TRBD2 | - | TRBV25-1 | CASSEYPGLAGGYNEQFF | TGTGCCAGCAGTGAATACCCCGGGCTAGCGGGGGGATACAATGAGCAGTTCTTC
TRBJ1-2 | 14 | TRBD1 | few | TRBV5-1 | CASSWGQANYGYTF | TGCGCCAGCAGCTGGGGACAGGCTAACTATGGCTACACCTTC
TRBJ2-7 | 14 | TRBD2 | many | TRBV5-1 | CASTGGGLTGEQYF | TGCGCCAGCACGGGGGGAGGTTTGACGGGCGAGCAGTACTTC
TRBJ2-7 | 14 | - | few | TRBV12-3/TRBV12-4 | CASSLSASPYEQYF | TGTGCCAGCAGTTTATCCGCTAGCCCCTACGAGCAGTACTTC
TRBJ2-7 | 14 | TRBD2 | few | TRBV20-1 | CSAALAGGAYEQYF | TGCAGTGCAGCCCTAGCGGGAGGTGCCTACGAGCAGTACTTC
TRBJ2-5 | 14 | - | few | TRBV6-1 | CASSKTGTAETQYF | TGTGCCAGCAGTAAGACAGGGACTGCGGAGACCCAGTACTTC
TRBJ2-7 | 14 | TRBD2 | many | TRBV3-1 | CASKKTSGPHEQYF | TGTGCCAGCAAAAAGACTAGCGGACCTCACGAGCAGTACTTC
TRBJ2-1 | 13 | - | few | TRBV30 | CAWSVSGTNEQFF | TGTGCCTGGAGTGTAAGCGGAACCAATGAGCAGTTCTTC
TRBJ2-1 | 16 | TRBD2 | - | TRBV20-1 | CSARAPTSGGYNEQFF | TGCAGTGCTAGAGCCCCAACTAGCGGGGGTTACAATGAGCAGTTCTTC
TRBJ2-1 | 19 | - | - | TRBV4-2 | CASSQDLKARVSYYNEQFF | TGTGCCAGCAGCCAAGATCTAAAGGCTAGGGTTAGCTACTATAATGAGCAGTTCTTC
TRBJ1-6 | 17 | - | many | TRBV6-5 | CASSYQRGGDYNSPLHF | TGTGCCAGCAGTTACCAGCGAGGCGGAGACTATAATTCACCCCTCCACTTT
TRBJ2-7 | 15 | TRBD2 | - | TRBV7-3 | CASSKSGRGAYEQYF | TGTGCCAGCAGCAAAAGCGGGAGAGGGGCCTACGAGCAGTACTTC
TRBJ2-7 | 13 | TRBD1 | few | TRBV7-2 | CASSLGTGPAQYF | TGTGCCAGCAGCCTGGGGACAGGGCCGGCGCAGTACTTC
TRBJ1-5 | 16 | - | few | TRBV24-1 | CATSDYTGYSNQPQHF | TGTGCCACCAGTGATTATACAGGGTATAGCAATCAGCCCCAGCATTTT
TRBJ2-7 | 14 | - | few | TRBV9 | CASSGRDTAYEQYF | TGTGCCAGCAGCGGGAGGGACACGGCCTACGAGCAGTACTTC
TRBJ2-1 | 15 | - | - | TRBV7-2 | CASSLRNALGNEQFF | TGTGCCAGCAGCTTAAGAAACGCTCTAGGGAATGAGCAGTTCTTC
TRBJ2-5 | 15 | - | many | TRBV19 | CASSITAVGMETQYF | TGTGCCAGTAGTATCACGGCAGTCGGAATGGAGACCCAGTACTTC
TRBJ2-1 | 13 | - | - | TRBV30 | CAWSAQEIGDQFF | TGTGCCTGGAGTGCCCAGGAAATCGGGGACCAGTTCTTC
TRBJ2-7 | 16 | TRBD2 | few | TRBV7-2 | CASSLVGGRDMYEQYF | TGTGCCAGCAGCTTAGTTGGCGGGAGGGATATGTACGAGCAGTACTTC
TRBJ2-1 | 13 | - | - | TRBV6-4 | CASSPGGWYEQFF | TGTGCCAGCAGTCCCGGCGGGTGGTATGAGCAGTTCTTC
TRBJ2-4 | 16 | - | few | TRBV18 | CASSPGRTIAKNIQYF | TGTGCCAGCTCACCAGGGCGAACTATAGCCAAAAACATTCAGTACTTC
TRBJ2-7 | 14 | TRBD1 | few | TRBV29-1 | CSVSSDRGFNEQYF | TGCAGCGTTTCGTCGGACAGGGGATTCAACGAGCAGTACTTC
TRBJ2-1 | 14 | - | - | TRBV30 | CAWSDNLAYNEQFF | TGTGCCTGGAGTGACAACCTGGCCTACAATGAGCAGTTCTTC
TRBJ2-6 | 16 | TRBD1 | few | TRBV3-1 | CASSRTGPSGANVLTF | TGTGCCAGCTCCCGGACAGGCCCCTCTGGGGCCAACGTCCTGACTTTC
TRBJ2-3 | 16 | TRBD2 | - | TRBV20-1 | CSARMSSGTFTDTQYF | TGCAGTGCTAGAATGTCTAGCGGGACCTTCACAGATACGCAGTATTTT
TRBJ2-5 | 13 | - | - | TRBV20-1 | CSAFQGAQETQYF | TGCAGTGCCTTTCAGGGAGCGCAAGAGACCCAGTACTTC
TRBJ1-1 | 15 | - | few | TRBV29-1 | CSVEWSRLQNTEAFF | TGCAGCGTTGAATGGAGTCGGCTACAGAACACTGAAGCTTTCTTT